This is a list of T cell receptor beta chains from one sample in a study of T cells in Graves' hyperthyroidism and ophthalmopathy. TCRdb fed the multiplex PCR reads into MiXCR, producing one record per CDR3 protein. The sample records some 700,000 distinct CDR3 sequences, roughly 17% being singletons. Sequenced input: blood. All receptors derive from a man aged 45-60 years with Graves' hyperthyroidism. Both conserved end residues are trimmed from each CDR3. The listing skips clone size in some rows; elsewhere it reads once, few, many or a size class.

TRBV10-2	TRBJ2-4	NA	ASKPGQLAKNIQY
TRBV28	TRBJ2-3	many	ASSPDRGVADTQY
TRBV6-1	TRBJ2-5	NA	ASSPPVTETQY
TRBV7-2	TRBJ2-3	many	ASSLDTDTQY
TRBV5-1	TRBJ2-7	many	ASSLSAAGVSYEQY
TRBV18	TRBJ1-1	many	ASTQGTNTEAF
TRBV28	TRBJ2-1	NA	ASSFLSGSVFYNEQF
TRBV18	TRBJ1-1	many	ASSTGIMNTEAF
TRBV30	TRBJ2-1	few	AWSVLRPGLAFYNEQF
TRBV4-1	TRBJ1-1	few	ASSQTGSPGLMNTEAF
TRBV11-1	TRBJ2-1	NA	ASSLVPGLNEQF
TRBV7-2	TRBJ2-4	few	ASSFTGMDIQY
TRBV6-2/TRBV6-3	TRBJ1-1	few	ASSYGGFYTEAF
TRBV13	TRBJ2-5	NA	ASSRGGGYGRETQY
TRBV5-1	TRBJ2-7	NA	ASSPGTGMPREQY